The subject of this entry is one T cell receptor beta chain. This entry comes from a study of control samples from healthy donors and cancer patients. Germline CDR1 SSHAT, CDR2 FNYEAQ (reference sequence). V was trimmed by 2 bases and J by 0 bases, leaving 11 bases between them. This CDR3 has 17 amino acids. Sequenced by immunoSEQ multiplex PCR; TCRdb stores in-frame clones only, minus some. The repertoire consists of approximately 90,000 clones, with approximately 80% occurring once and the leading ten covering 15% to 20%. Material: blood. V usage is TRBV7-7 and J usage is TRBJ2-6; no clear D. The TCR sequence derives from a man aged 25-45 years in good health. The CDR3 reads CASSLTPGSSGANVLTF. CDR3 sequence (DNA): TGTGCCAGCAGCTTAACACCCGGGTCCTCTGGGGCCAACGTCCTGACTTTC.